This is a list of T cell receptor beta chains from one sample in a study of shared clonotypes between healthy human individuals. Using immunoSEQ multiplex PCR, the repertoire was profiled, and TCRdb retains in-frame clones only, with some absent. The sample includes about 1.1 million clones, roughly 74% seen only once; the top ten take roughly 0.62%. Sequencing was performed on memory CD4+ T cells from PBMCs. The receptor set was obtained from a man aged 18 to 29 in good health. Some clones in this sample may be carry-over from other donors' samples. The CDR3 runs from the conserved cysteine through the conserved F or W. Each record gives: clone size, J gene, V gene, D gene, CDR3 DNA, CDR3 protein. A D gene is named only where the DNA matches it firmly. Clone size is given for some rows only: seen once, a few or many times, or a class if the clone is expanded.

size: once; J: TRBJ2-7; V: TRBV27; D: TRBD2; DNA: TGTGCCAGCAGTTTATCGTGGGTAGCGGGAGTCGAGCAGTACTTC; CDR3: CASSLSWVAGVEQYF
size: .; J: TRBJ1-1; V: TRBV9; D: .; DNA: TGTGCCAGCAGCGTAGGATCCCAGAACACTGAAGCTTTCTTT; CDR3: CASSVGSQNTEAFF
size: many; J: TRBJ1-1; V: TRBV2; D: .; DNA: TGTGCCAGCAGCGGGCGGGGACAAAGGATACCTTTCTTT; CDR3: CASSGRGQRIPFF
size: .; J: TRBJ1-1; V: TRBV5-6; D: .; DNA: TGTGCCAGCAGCTTCCTTAGGTCGCGTGAAGCTTTCTTT; CDR3: CASSFLRSREAFF
size: .; J: TRBJ2-5; V: TRBV7-9; D: .; DNA: TGTGCCAGCAGCGTGGGGGCTCCCCCGGGGGAGACCCAGTACTTC; CDR3: CASSVGAPPGETQYF
size: .; J: TRBJ1-2; V: TRBV2; D: .; DNA: TGTGCCAGCAGTTTATTATGGGGTGGCTACACCTTC; CDR3: CASSLLWGGYTF
size: .; J: TRBJ1-2; V: TRBV11-2; D: TRBD1; DNA: TGTGCCAGCAGGCTGGGACAGGGAGAAGCCGGCTACACCTTC; CDR3: CASRLGQGEAGYTF
size: few; J: TRBJ2-3; V: TRBV7-9; D: .; DNA: TGTGCCAGCAGCTTATACGGGGCAGATACGCAGTATTTT; CDR3: CASSLYGADTQYF
size: .; J: TRBJ2-4; V: TRBV5-1; D: .; DNA: TGCGCCAGCAGCACCACGGGGAGCCGGGTAACCAAAAACATTCAGTACTTC; CDR3: CASSTTGSRVTKNIQYF
size: many; J: TRBJ2-1; V: TRBV19; D: TRBD2; DNA: TGTGCCAGTAGTATAAACCCCGGACTAGCAAATGAGCAGTTCTTC; CDR3: CASSINPGLANEQFF
size: .; J: TRBJ1-4; V: TRBV7-9; D: .; DNA: TGTGCCAGCAGCTCCAGAGGGGGGTCAGGTGAAAAACTGTTTTTT; CDR3: CASSSRGGSGEKLFF
size: once; J: TRBJ1-5; V: TRBV7-2; D: .; DNA: TGTGCCAGCAGCCCGTCGGGGGGAGGGTATAGCAATCAGCCCCAGCATTTT; CDR3: CASSPSGGGYSNQPQHF
size: .; J: TRBJ2-7; V: TRBV7-8; D: TRBD1; DNA: TGTGCCAGCAGCTATCCCGGGACAGGACCCCTCGAGCAGTACTTC; CDR3: CASSYPGTGPLEQYF
size: many; J: TRBJ2-7; V: TRBV4-1; D: .; DNA: TGCGCCAGCAGCCCGCTCTGGGACAAGGCTCCCGAGCAGTACTTC; CDR3: CASSPLWDKAPEQYF
size: .; J: TRBJ2-1; V: TRBV6-6; D: TRBD2; DNA: TGTGCCAGCAGTAAACTAGCGGGAGTGACGAATGAGCAGTTCTTC; CDR3: CASSKLAGVTNEQFF
size: .; J: TRBJ2-5; V: TRBV9; D: TRBD1; DNA: TGTGCCAGCAGCGTCGGACAGGGGGTGAGGGAGACCCAGTACTTC; CDR3: CASSVGQGVRETQYF
size: .; J: TRBJ1-2; V: TRBV21-1; D: .; DNA: TGTGCCAGCAGCAAATATGGCAGGGGGCGATTCGATGGCTACACCTTC; CDR3: CASSKYGRGRFDGYTF
size: .; J: TRBJ2-1; V: TRBV14; D: .; DNA: TGTGCCAGCAGCCATCGGAGTTTCTACAATGAGCAGTTCTTC; CDR3: CASSHRSFYNEQFF
size: .; J: TRBJ1-1; V: TRBV6-1; D: .; DNA: TGTGCCAGCAGTGAACAACCCAACACTGAAGCTTTCTTT; CDR3: CASSEQPNTEAFF
size: .; J: TRBJ2-7; V: TRBV6-6; D: .; DNA: TGTGCCAGCAGAGCCGGGACCAGGCCCTACGAGCAGTACTTC; CDR3: CASRAGTRPYEQYF
size: few; J: TRBJ2-1; V: TRBV5-1; D: TRBD1; DNA: TGCGCCAGCAGCACAGGGACAGGGGGCTTGAATGAGCAGTTCTTC; CDR3: CASSTGTGGLNEQFF
size: few; J: TRBJ2-3; V: TRBV25-1; D: .; DNA: TGTGCCAGCAGATCAGACAGAGACACAGATACGCAGTATTTT; CDR3: CASRSDRDTDTQYF
size: .; J: TRBJ2-1; V: TRBV7-7; D: TRBD2; DNA: TGTGCCAGCAGCTCGGCGGGAGGGGTCAATGAGCAGTTCTTC; CDR3: CASSSAGGVNEQFF
size: .; J: TRBJ1-5; V: TRBV30; D: TRBD1; DNA: TGTGCCTGGAGTCAGGGGGTCGGATATCAGCCCCAGCATTTT; CDR3: CAWSQGVGYQPQHF
size: .; J: TRBJ2-2; V: TRBV7-9; D: .; DNA: TGTGCCAGCAGCTTAGGTGGGCCTGACACCGGGGAGCTGTTTTTT; CDR3: CASSLGGPDTGELFF
size: once; J: TRBJ1-2; V: TRBV28; D: .; DNA: TGTGCCAGCAGTTTAGACGGAGGTTATGGCTACACCTTC; CDR3: CASSLDGGYGYTF
size: .; J: TRBJ2-7; V: TRBV7-2; D: .; DNA: TGTGCCAGCAGCCTTCCGACCCACTCCTACGAGCAGTACTTC; CDR3: CASSLPTHSYEQYF
size: .; J: TRBJ2-7; V: TRBV23-1; D: .; DNA: TGCGCCAGCAGGGGAAGGGACTGCTACGAGCAGTACTTC; CDR3: CASRGRDCYEQYF